This T cell receptor (beta chain) was sequenced in a study of T cells in Graves' hyperthyroidism and ophthalmopathy. Findings and caveats of the study: Clonotypes that were expanded in thyroid above 0.001 mostly appeared in blood too.

Patients were aged 18 to 65, had disease duration under 2 months, and had newly diagnosed hyperthyroidism. Exclusion followed for patients with uncontrolled infection, other autoimmune disease, pregnancy or lactation. The study based diagnoses on clinical symptoms, serum thyroxine and TRAb, thyroid ultrasound and orbital computed tomography. This clonotype came up a few times. Its specificity is not known. The germline gives CDR1 SGDLS, CDR2 YYNGEE. V gave up 7 bases and J gave up 4 bases, with 27 bases separating them. This CDR3 comprises 18 residues. Researchers amplified the TCR beta CDR3 regions from RNA transcripts. Carried out on the TCR CDR3, a first-round RT-PCR used the HTBI primer set. Each CDR3 protein is one row after TCRdb ran MiXCR on the multiplex PCR reads. The table lists about 98,000 distinct CDR3 sequences, approximately 39% of them singletons.

Material for sequencing was peripheral blood or thyroid tissue (not recorded which). The rearrangement uses TRBV9 and TRBJ1-3; a possible D gene is TRBD1 (5 bases). The receptor's source is a woman aged 25 to 39 with Graves' hyperthyroidism. The CDR3 sequence: CASSPLFGVGPGGNTIYF. In DNA, the CDR3 is TGTGCCAGCTCACCACTTTTCGGTGTGGGGCCTGGCGGAAACACCATATATTTT.